The 14 T cell receptor beta chains given below trace back to one sample, sequenced in a study of blood T cell repertoires in COVID-19. Sequencing was performed with immunoSEQ multiplex PCR; in TCRdb, only in-frame clones are kept and a portion is missing. This table holds about 490,000 clones, around 85% found once. The sample consisted of peripheral blood. These receptors were collected from a human donor in a cohort sampled during active COVID-19.

V and J are TRBV9 and TRBJ2-7; TRBD2 is a possible D gene (5 bases). Germline V CDR1 and CDR2: SGDLS, YYNGEE. The CDR3 totals 14 residues. Trimming stripped 3 bases from V and 3 bases from J, with 13 bases between. The CDR3 region has the DNA TGTGCCAGCAGCGGAGCGGCCACTTTCTACGAGCAGTACTTC. This sequence encodes CASSGAATFYEQYF.

The DNA of the CDR3 is TGTGCCAGCAGTCGACACGGGACTAGCGGGATCTCCTACGAGCAGTACTTC. It yields the protein CASSRHGTSGISYEQYF. This chain uses TRBV28 with TRBJ2-7; 13 bases map to TRBD2. The ends lost 5 bases at V and 0 bases at J; junction bases unmatched: 7. Germline-derived CDR1 and CDR2 are MDHEN and SYDVKM. This CDR3 spans 17 amino acids. Full variable domain (missing parts from reference TRBV28 and TRBJ2-7): DVKVTQSSRYLVKRTGEKVFLECVQDMDHENMFWYRQDPGLGLRLIYFSYDVKMKEKGDIPEGYSVSREKKERFSLILESASTNQTSMYLCASSRHGTSGISYEQYFGPGTRLTVT.

This rearrangement joins TRBV4-3 to TRBJ1-6; D possibly corresponds to TRBD1 (6 bases). Trimming took off 1 base at V and 9 bases at J, with 16 bases between the two ends. The CDR3 is made up of 16 amino acids. CDR1 and CDR2 from the germline V gene are LGHNA and YSLEER. The CDR3 loop is CASSQVRQDISSPLHF. As DNA, the CDR3 is TGCGCCAGCAGCCAAGTAAGACAGGATATAAGTTCACCCCTCCACTTT.

The rearrangement joins TRBV27 to TRBJ1-2; TRBD1 matches 10 bases. CDR3 length equals 14 residues. The J segment lost 5 bases and the V segment lost 3 bases, leaving 3 bases of the junction unmatched. Germline-derived CDR1 and CDR2 are MNHEY and SMNVEV (reference sequence). The CDR3 DNA reads TGTGCCAGCAGTTTCTGGGACAGGGGTTATGGCTACACCTTC. This encodes CASSFWDRGYGYTF.

The chain carries TRBV5-6 and TRBJ2-5, with TRBD2 matching over 7 bases. V was clipped by 4 bases and J by 5 bases; unmatched bases: 14. Germline CDR1 reads SGHDT; CDR2 reads YYEEEE. The CDR3 sequence is 16 residues long. The CDR3 spells CASSVPGLVGGETQYF. The CDR3 DNA follows: TGTGCCAGCAGCGTTCCAGGACTAGTGGGGGGGGAGACCCAGTACTTC. Based on the CDR3 plus reference TRBV5-6 and TRBJ2-5, the full variable domain is DAGVTQSPTHLIKTRGQQVTLRCSPKSGHDTVSWYQQALGQGPQFIFQYYEEEERQRGNFPDRFSGHQFPNYSSELNVNALLLGDSALYLCASSVPGLVGGETQYFGPGTRLLVL.

This chain joins TRBV3-1 (or the pseudogene TRBV3-2) and TRBJ2-1; TRBD1 agrees at 10 bases. The CDR3 consists of 17 residues. Germline V CDR1 and CDR2: LGHDT, YNNKEL (reference sequence). Germline trimming cut 3 bases from V and 7 bases from J; bases unmatched to any gene: 12. CDR3 DNA sequence: TGTGCCAGCAGCCATCCTACCGGGACAGGGGAGGGAAATGAGCAGTTCTTC. Amino acids: CASSHPTGTGEGNEQFF.

The chain is built from TRBV7-9 and TRBJ1-5, with 9 bases lining up with TRBD1. This CDR3 region has 14 residues. The V gene's germline CDR1 is SEHNR and CDR2 FQNEAQ (reference sequence). Trimming removed 4 bases from V and 7 bases from J; junction bases left unmatched: 5. CDR3 protein: CASSSTTGGQPQHF. CDR3 sequence (DNA): TGTGCCAGCAGCTCGACGACAGGGGGACAGCCCCAGCATTTT.

This chain joins TRBV29-1 and TRBJ1-5; D is uncertain. Trimming cost V 6 bases and J 1 base, with 10 bases left between them. CDR1 and CDR2 from the germline V gene are SQVTM and ANQGSEA. There are 13 residues in the CDR3. In DNA form, the CDR3 reads TGCAGCGTCATCTTCTACAGCAATCAGCCCCAGCATTTT. Amino acids: CSVIFYSNQPQHF.

The rearrangement links TRBV25-1 to TRBJ1-6, with D hard to call. Trimming left V 4 bases short and J 7 bases short, with 8 bases between. Per the germline V gene, CDR1 is MGHDK and CDR2 is SYGVNS. The CDR3 runs 13 residues. CDR3 protein: CASSGIRNSPLHF. The CDR3 DNA reads TGTGCCAGCAGTGGAATCAGGAATTCACCCCTCCACTTT.

The rearrangement uses TRBV5-4 and TRBJ2-1; 10 nucleotides agree with TRBD1. Looked up from germline, CDR1 is SGHNT and CDR2 is YYREEE (reference sequence). The ends lost 4 bases at V and 4 bases at J; junction bases unmatched: 5. This CDR3 spans 15 amino acids. CDR3: CASSLRDRGYNEQFF. The CDR3 DNA is TGTGCCAGCAGCCTCCGGGACAGGGGATACAATGAGCAGTTCTTC.

The genes are TRBV30 and TRBJ1-6; D is undetermined. Deletions cut 3 bases from V and 0 bases from J, with 15 bases between. Germline V gives CDR1 GTSNPN, CDR2 SVGIG (reference sequence). The length of the CDR3 is 17 residues. The CDR3 protein is CAWRKGLRHSYNSPLHF. In DNA form, the CDR3 reads TGTGCCTGGAGGAAAGGTTTACGACACTCCTATAATTCACCCCTCCACTTT.

The gene calls are TRBV2 and TRBJ1-2; D is undetermined. The CDR3 has 12 amino acids. Germline V lookup: CDR1 SNHLY, CDR2 FYNNEI. Trimming left V 3 bases short and J 5 bases short, with 7 bases between. This chain's CDR3 is CASSETDYGYTF. The DNA for the CDR3 is TGTGCCAGCAGTGAGACTGATTATGGCTACACCTTC.

The chain joins TRBV7-9 to TRBJ2-3; 10 nucleotides match TRBD2. From germline, CDR1 is SEHNR and CDR2 FQNEAQ (reference sequence). The CDR3 extends over 16 amino acids. Trimming cost V 7 bases and J 2 bases; bases outside gene matches: 9. The CDR3 loop is CASTRDLAGVTDTQYF. The CDR3 DNA reads as TGTGCCAGCACCCGGGATCTAGCGGGAGTCACAGATACGCAGTATTTT. Supplemented by reference TRBV7-9 and TRBJ2-3, the full variable domain reads DTGVSQNPRHKITKRGQNVTFRCDPISEHNRLYWYRQTLGQGPEFLTYFQNEAQLEKSRLLSDRFSAERPKGSFSTLEIQRTEQGDSAMYLCASTRDLAGVTDTQYFGPGTRLTVL.

The chain joins TRBV3-1 (or the pseudogene TRBV3-2) to TRBJ2-5; 15 positions agree with TRBD2. CDR1 is LGHDT and CDR2 is YNNKEL in the germline V gene (reference sequence). V lost 3 bases to trimming and J lost 2 bases; unmatched junction nucleotides: 1. The CDR3 contains 16 residues. The CDR3 DNA follows: TGTGCCAGCAGCCAGGGACTAGCGGGAGGACAAGAGACCCAGTACTTC. This codes for CASSQGLAGGQETQYF.